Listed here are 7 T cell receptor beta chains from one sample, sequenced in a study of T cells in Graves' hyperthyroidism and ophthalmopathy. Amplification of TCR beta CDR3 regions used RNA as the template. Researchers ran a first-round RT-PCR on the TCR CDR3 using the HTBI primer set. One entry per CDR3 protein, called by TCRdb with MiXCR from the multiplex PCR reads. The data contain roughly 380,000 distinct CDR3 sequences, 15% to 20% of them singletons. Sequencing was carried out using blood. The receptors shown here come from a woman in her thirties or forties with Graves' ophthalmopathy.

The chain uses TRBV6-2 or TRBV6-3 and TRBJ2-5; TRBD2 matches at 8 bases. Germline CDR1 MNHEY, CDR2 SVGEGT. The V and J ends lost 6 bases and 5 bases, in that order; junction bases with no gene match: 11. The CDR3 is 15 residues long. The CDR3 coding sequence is TGTGCCAGCAGCGAGACGGGACTAGATTTTGAGACCCAGTACTTC. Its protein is CASSETGLDFETQYF.

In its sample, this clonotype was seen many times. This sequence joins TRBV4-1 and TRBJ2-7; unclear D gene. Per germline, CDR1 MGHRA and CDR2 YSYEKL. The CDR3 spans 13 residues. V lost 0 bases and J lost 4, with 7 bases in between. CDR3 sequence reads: CASSQETVYEQYF. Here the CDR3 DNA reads TGCGCCAGCAGCCAAGAAACGGTTTACGAGCAGTACTTC.

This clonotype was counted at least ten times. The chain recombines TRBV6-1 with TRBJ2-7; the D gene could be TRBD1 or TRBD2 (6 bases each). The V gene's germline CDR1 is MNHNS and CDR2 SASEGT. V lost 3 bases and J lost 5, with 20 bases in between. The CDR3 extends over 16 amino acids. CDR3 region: CASSEGASGGTNEQYF. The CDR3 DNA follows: TGTGCCAGCAGTGAGGGGGCTTCCGGGGGTACGAACGAGCAGTACTTC.

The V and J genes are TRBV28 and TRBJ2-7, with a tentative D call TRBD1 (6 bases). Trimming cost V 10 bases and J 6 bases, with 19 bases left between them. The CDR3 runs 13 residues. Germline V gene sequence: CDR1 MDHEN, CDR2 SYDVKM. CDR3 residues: CATAFNRAPEQYF. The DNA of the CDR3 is TGTGCCACCGCATTTAACAGGGCCCCCGAGCAGTACTTC.

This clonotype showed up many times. The CDR3 DNA sequence: TGTGCCAGCAGCCCCCCCAGGTACAAAGAGGCTTTCTTT. Translated: CASSPPRYKEAFF. The chain recombines TRBV28 with TRBJ1-1, with unresolved D. This CDR3 spans 13 amino acids. Germline V CDR1 and CDR2: MDHEN, SYDVKM. V was trimmed by 6 bases and J by 11 bases, leaving 19 bases between them.

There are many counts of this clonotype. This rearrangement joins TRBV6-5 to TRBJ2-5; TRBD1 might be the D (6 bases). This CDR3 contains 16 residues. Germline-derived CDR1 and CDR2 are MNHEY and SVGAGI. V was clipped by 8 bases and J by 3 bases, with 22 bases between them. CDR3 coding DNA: TGTGCCAGCCCTCAAGGGGTAGGACAGTACGAAGAGACCCAGTACTTC. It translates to CASPQGVGQYEETQYF.

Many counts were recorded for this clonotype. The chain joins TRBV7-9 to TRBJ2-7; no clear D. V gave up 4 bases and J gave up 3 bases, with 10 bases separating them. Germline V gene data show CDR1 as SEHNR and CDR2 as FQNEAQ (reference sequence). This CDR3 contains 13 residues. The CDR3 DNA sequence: TGTGCCAGCAGCTCCAGCCTCTACTACGAGCAGTACTTC. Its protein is CASSSSLYYEQYF.